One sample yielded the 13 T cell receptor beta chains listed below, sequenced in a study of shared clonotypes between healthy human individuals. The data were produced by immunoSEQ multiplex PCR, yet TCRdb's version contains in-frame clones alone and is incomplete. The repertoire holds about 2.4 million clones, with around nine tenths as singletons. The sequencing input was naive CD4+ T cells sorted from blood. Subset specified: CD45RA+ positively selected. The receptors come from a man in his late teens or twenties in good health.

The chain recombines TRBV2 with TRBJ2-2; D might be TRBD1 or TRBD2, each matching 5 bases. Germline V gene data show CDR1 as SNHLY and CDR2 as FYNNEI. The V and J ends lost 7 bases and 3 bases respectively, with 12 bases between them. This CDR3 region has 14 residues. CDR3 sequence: CASMGPSYTGELFF. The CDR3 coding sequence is TGTGCCAGCATGGGACCCTCCTACACCGGGGAGCTGTTTTTT.

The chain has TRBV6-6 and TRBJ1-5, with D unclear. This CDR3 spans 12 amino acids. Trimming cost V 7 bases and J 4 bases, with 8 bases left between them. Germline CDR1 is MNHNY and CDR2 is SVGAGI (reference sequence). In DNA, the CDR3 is TGTGCCAGCACCCGCTCAAATCAGCCCCAGCATTTT. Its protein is CASTRSNQPQHF.

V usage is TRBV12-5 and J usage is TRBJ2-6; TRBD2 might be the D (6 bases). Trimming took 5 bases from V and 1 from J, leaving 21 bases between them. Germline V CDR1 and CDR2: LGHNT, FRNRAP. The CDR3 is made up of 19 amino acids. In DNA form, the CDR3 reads TGTGCTAGTGGTGGGTACGGGACTGACGACCTGTCTGGGGCCAACGTCCTGACTTTC. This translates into CASGGYGTDDLSGANVLTF.

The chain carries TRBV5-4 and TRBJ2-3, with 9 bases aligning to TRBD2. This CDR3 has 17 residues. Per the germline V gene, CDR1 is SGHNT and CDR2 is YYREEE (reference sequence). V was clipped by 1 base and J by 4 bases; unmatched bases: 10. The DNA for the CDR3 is TGTGCCAGCAGCTTGCTCATCGGGCGGGAGGGGCCAGATACGCAGTATTTT. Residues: CASSLLIGREGPDTQYF.

CDR3 nucleotides: TGTGCCAGAAGCTTCGGATCAGCCCGGGGCCACTTCCCCACAGATACGCAGTATTTT. Translation gives CARSFGSARGHFPTDTQYF. The chain is built from TRBV5-3 and TRBJ2-3, with D tentatively TRBD1 or TRBD2 (5 bases each). TRBV5-3 falls under the ORF class, with uncertain function. The CDR3 is 19 amino acids. Trimming removed 2 bases at V and 2 bases at J, with 24 bases between.

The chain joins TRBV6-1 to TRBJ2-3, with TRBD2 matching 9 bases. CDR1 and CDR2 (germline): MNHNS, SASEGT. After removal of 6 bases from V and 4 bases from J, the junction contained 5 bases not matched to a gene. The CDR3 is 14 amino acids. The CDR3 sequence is CASRNSGRSDTQYF. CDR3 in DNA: TGTGCCAGCAGAAACAGCGGGAGGTCAGATACGCAGTATTTT.

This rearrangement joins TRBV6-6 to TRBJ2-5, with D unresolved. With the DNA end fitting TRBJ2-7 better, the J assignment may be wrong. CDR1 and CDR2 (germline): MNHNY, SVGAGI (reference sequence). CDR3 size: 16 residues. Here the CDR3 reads CASSYSLSASSYEQYF. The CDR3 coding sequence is TGTGCCAGCAGTTACTCGCTATCCGCCAGCTCCTACGAGCAGTACTTC.

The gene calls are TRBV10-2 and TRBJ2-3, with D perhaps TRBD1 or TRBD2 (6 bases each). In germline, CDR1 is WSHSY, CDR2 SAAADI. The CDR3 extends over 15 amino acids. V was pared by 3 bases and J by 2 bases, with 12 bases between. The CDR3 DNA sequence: TGCGCCAGCAGTGATTGGGGGGCGCACACAGATACGCAGTATTTT. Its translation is CASSDWGAHTDTQYF.

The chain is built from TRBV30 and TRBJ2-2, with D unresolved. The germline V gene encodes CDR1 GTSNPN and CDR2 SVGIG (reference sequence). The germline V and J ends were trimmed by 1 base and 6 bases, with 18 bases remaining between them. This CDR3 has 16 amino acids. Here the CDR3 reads CAWSGARLSVAGELFF. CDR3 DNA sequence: TGTGCCTGGAGTGGGGCTCGTCTATCGGTGGCCGGGGAGCTGTTTTTT. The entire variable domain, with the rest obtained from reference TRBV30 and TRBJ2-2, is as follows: SQTIHQWPATLVQPVGSPLSLECTVEGTSNPNLYWYRQAAGRGLQLLFYSVGIGQISSEVPQNLSASRPQDRQFILSSKKLLLSDSGFYLCAWSGARLSVAGELFFGEGSRLTVL.

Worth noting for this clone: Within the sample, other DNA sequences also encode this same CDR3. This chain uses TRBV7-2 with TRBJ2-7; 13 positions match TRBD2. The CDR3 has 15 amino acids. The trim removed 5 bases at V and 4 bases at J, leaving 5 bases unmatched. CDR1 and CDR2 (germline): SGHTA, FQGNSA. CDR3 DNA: TGTGCCAGCAGCCCCGGACTAGCGGGAGTGTACGAGCAGTACTTC. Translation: CASSPGLAGVYEQYF.

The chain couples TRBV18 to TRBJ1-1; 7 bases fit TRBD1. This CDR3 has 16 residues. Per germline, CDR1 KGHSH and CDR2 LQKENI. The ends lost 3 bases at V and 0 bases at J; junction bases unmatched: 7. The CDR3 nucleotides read TGTGCCAGCTCACCTTGGGACAGCCCCATGAACACTGAAGCTTTCTTT. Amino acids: CASSPWDSPMNTEAFF.

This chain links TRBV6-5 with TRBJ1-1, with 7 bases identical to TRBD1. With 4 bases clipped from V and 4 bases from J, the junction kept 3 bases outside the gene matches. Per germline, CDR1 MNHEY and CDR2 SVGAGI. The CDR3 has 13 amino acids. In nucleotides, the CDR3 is TGTGCCAGCAGTTTCGCAGGGGGCACTGAAGCTTTCTTT. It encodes CASSFAGGTEAFF.

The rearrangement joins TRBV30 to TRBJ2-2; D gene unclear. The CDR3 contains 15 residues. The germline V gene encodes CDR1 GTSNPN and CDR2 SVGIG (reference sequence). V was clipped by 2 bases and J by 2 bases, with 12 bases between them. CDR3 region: CAWSSLRPNTGELFF. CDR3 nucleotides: TGTGCCTGGAGTTCCTTACGACCTAACACCGGGGAGCTGTTTTTT.